Each of the 28 T cell receptor beta chains below was sequenced from the same sample in a study of cytomegalovirus exposure and HLA in healthy donors. The PCR contained 60 Vbeta and 13 Jbeta primers. Sequencing used immunoSEQ multiplex PCR; TCRdb keeps in-frame clones, though not all of them. The sample yields under 150,000 clones, roughly 88% seen once. The specimen was PBMCs. The receptor source for this set is a boy aged 5-17 years in good health and CMV-seronegative.

The V call is TRBV27, the J call TRBJ2-3; 13 nucleotides match TRBD2. Trimming cost V 7 bases and J 2 bases; bases outside gene matches: 9. The CDR3 covers 17 residues. From germline, CDR1 is MNHEY and CDR2 SMNVEV (reference sequence). The CDR3 reads CASTTLGTSGATDTQYF. CDR3 DNA: TGTGCCAGCACCACTCTTGGGACTAGCGGGGCCACAGATACGCAGTATTTT.

V usage is TRBV6-1 and J usage is TRBJ2-2; D not certain. Per germline, CDR1 MNHNS and CDR2 SASEGT. The V and J ends lost 0 bases and 6 bases respectively, with 5 bases between them. This CDR3 contains 13 residues. CDR3 protein: CASSEAASGELFF. The CDR3 nucleotides are TGTGCCAGCAGTGAAGCAGCATCCGGGGAGCTGTTTTTT.

The V and J genes are TRBV9 and TRBJ2-1, with 12 bases that match TRBD1. Trimming cost V 2 bases and J 1 base; bases outside gene matches: 7. Germline assignment: CDR1 SGDLS and CDR2 YYNGEE. This CDR3 is built from 18 residues. The CDR3 sequence is CASSVRDRGQGSYNEQFF. The DNA of the CDR3 is TGTGCCAGCAGCGTCCGGGACAGGGGGCAAGGGTCCTACAATGAGCAGTTCTTC.

The chain couples TRBV7-2 to TRBJ2-3; 11 bases are a match to TRBD2. The length of the CDR3 is 15 residues. With 5 bases clipped from V and 6 bases from J, the junction kept 7 bases outside the gene matches. Germline loops: CDR1 SGHTA, CDR2 FQGNSA. The CDR3 here is CASSLSGGAADTQYF. CDR3 coding DNA: TGTGCCAGCAGCCTTAGCGGGGGGGCCGCGGATACGCAGTATTTT.

Here the CDR3 reads CASSILAGVFTGELFF. CDR3 coding DNA: TGTGCCAGTAGTATACTAGCGGGAGTATTCACCGGGGAGCTGTTTTTT. V and J are TRBV19 and TRBJ2-2; 10 bases agree with TRBD2. V was pared by 2 bases and J by 4 bases, with 4 bases of the junction left unmatched. Germline V gene data show CDR1 as LNHDA and CDR2 as SQIVND (reference sequence). The CDR3 is made up of 16 amino acids.

The CDR3, as DNA: TGTGCCAGCGGGACAGGCGGGTATGGCTACACCTTC. Translating it yields CASGTGGYGYTF. The rearrangement joins TRBV6-5 to TRBJ1-2; TRBD1 matches 8 bases. Trimming removed 8 bases from V and 5 bases from J; junction bases left unmatched: 4. The CDR3 spans 12 residues. Germline CDR1 and CDR2: MNHEY and SVGAGI.

The V and J genes are TRBV7-2 and TRBJ2-2; TRBD1 matches at 8 bases. J was trimmed by 7 bases and V by 5 bases; bases with no gene match: 0. The germline CDR1 and CDR2 sequences are SGHTA and FQGNSA. CDR3 size: 12 residues. The CDR3 bases are TGTGCCAGCAGCACAGGGGGCGGGGAGCTGTTTTTT. The encoded protein is CASSTGGGELFF.

The chain uses TRBV15 and TRBJ1-1, with D perhaps TRBD1 (6 bases). The CDR3 is 15 amino acids. V was trimmed by 0 bases and J by 1 base, leaving 9 bases between them. Germline V gene sequence: CDR1 LNHNV, CDR2 YYDKDF (reference sequence). The CDR3 DNA is TGTGCCACCAGCAGAGAGTTGGACAGGAACACTGAAGCTTTCTTT. Its protein is CATSRELDRNTEAFF.

This chain connects TRBV10-3 to TRBJ1-2; 7 bases are shared with TRBD1. This CDR3 is 14 amino acids long. Looked up from germline, CDR1 is ENHRY and CDR2 is SYGVKD. J lost 4 bases, V lost 2 bases, and 4 bases had no gene match. CDR3 region: CAISEARDSYGYTF. The CDR3 DNA reads as TGTGCCATCAGTGAGGCCCGGGACAGCTATGGCTACACCTTC.

This clone was seen a few times. The genes are TRBV6-4 and TRBJ2-3; TRBD2 matches at 7 bases. Germline CDR1 and CDR2: MRHNA and SNTAGT. This CDR3 is 13 amino acids long. J was trimmed by 5 bases and V by 3 bases; bases with no gene match: 2. CDR3 amino acids: CASSERGEDTQYF. The CDR3 DNA follows: TGTGCCAGCAGTGAACGGGGGGAAGATACGCAGTATTTT.

This clone was seen only once. The chain has TRBV7-6 and TRBJ2-7; TRBD2 might be the D (5 bases). The CDR3 spans 14 residues. CDR1 and CDR2 from the germline V gene are SGHVS and FNYEAQ. The CDR3 coding sequence is TGTGCGTCAGGAGGAGATAGTGGGATGGGAGAGCAGTACTTC. It yields the protein CASGGDSGMGEQYF.

The chain links TRBV7-3 to TRBJ2-7, with D perhaps matching TRBD2 (5 bases). V was clipped by 2 bases and J by 5 bases, with 7 bases between them. CDR3 size: 12 residues. Germline V CDR1 and CDR2: SGHTA, FQGTGA. CDR3 nucleotides: TGTGCCAGCAGCTTAGGAGCGGACGAGCAGTACTTC. Amino acid sequence: CASSLGADEQYF.

The chain combines TRBV5-5 with TRBJ1-6; possible D gene TRBD1, 5 bases. V shed 5 bases and J shed 9 bases, with 30 bases lying between them. Germline V gene sequence: CDR1 SGHKS, CDR2 YYEKEE (reference sequence). The CDR3 loop spans 19 amino acids. For the CDR3, the DNA is TGTGCCAGCAGACCTAACTCCGACAGTTTAACTCTATCAAGTTCACCCCTCCACTTT. This encodes CASRPNSDSLTLSSSPLHF.

V usage is TRBV7-2 and J usage is TRBJ2-7; 8 bases agree with TRBD1. This CDR3 comprises 14 residues. CDR1 is SGHTA and CDR2 is FQGNSA in the germline V gene. The J segment lost 2 bases and the V segment lost 5 bases, leaving 5 bases of the junction unmatched. CDR3 nucleotides: TGTGCCAGCAGCCCAGGACAGGGAGCCTACGAGCAGTACTTC. Protein sequence: CASSPGQGAYEQYF.

The chain carries TRBV27 and TRBJ2-5, with TRBD1 identical over 11 bases. The CDR3 has 16 residues. The germline CDR1 and CDR2 sequences are MNHEY and SMNVEV (reference sequence). V trimming: 3 bases; J trimming: 5 bases; junction bases outside the gene matches: 8. CDR3 amino acids: CASSFSSRTGGETQYF. CDR3 coding DNA: TGTGCCAGCAGTTTTTCTTCCCGGACAGGGGGCGAGACCCAGTACTTC.

This clone was found a few times. This sequence joins TRBV6-1 and TRBJ2-3, with 8 positions matching TRBD1. V trimming: 5 bases; J trimming: 3 bases; junction bases outside the gene matches: 7. The CDR3 contains 15 residues. Germline V gives CDR1 MNHNS, CDR2 SASEGT. CDR3 amino acids: CASSFSTGETDTQYF. The CDR3 DNA follows: TGTGCCAGCAGTTTTTCGACAGGGGAGACAGATACGCAGTATTTT.

The chain combines TRBV5-4 with TRBJ2-2; weak D call: TRBD2 (6 bases). The V gene lost 6 bases and the J gene lost 1 base, with 13 bases spanning the gap. This CDR3 is 15 amino acids long. Germline CDR1 reads SGHNT; CDR2 reads YYREEE (reference sequence). This chain's CDR3 is CASTQGLLNTGELFF. CDR3 sequence (DNA): TGTGCCAGCACCCAAGGACTACTGAACACCGGGGAGCTGTTTTTT.

The chain is built from TRBV6-1 and TRBJ2-7, with TRBD1 matching 8 bases. This CDR3 comprises 14 residues. Losses at the gene ends were 4 bases for V and 4 bases for J; bases not matched to a gene: 6. CDR1 MNHNS and CDR2 SASEGT come from the germline V gene. CDR3 residues: CASSVKGQAYEQYF. CDR3 in DNA: TGTGCCAGCAGTGTAAAGGGACAGGCTTACGAGCAGTACTTC.

The chain couples TRBV9 to TRBJ2-1; 7 bases match TRBD2. This CDR3 contains 17 residues. Germline V CDR1 and CDR2: SGDLS, YYNGEE. The trim removed 3 bases at V and 0 bases at J, leaving 9 bases unmatched. As DNA, the CDR3 is TGTGCCAGCAGCGAGAGAGAGCGGGGTAGCTCCTACAATGAGCAGTTCTTC. This codes for CASSERERGSSYNEQFF.

The chain has TRBV20-1 and TRBJ2-5; 9 bases map to TRBD2. This CDR3 spans 11 amino acids. Trimming removed 6 bases from V and 4 bases from J; junction bases left unmatched: 0. The V gene's germline CDR1 is DFQATT and CDR2 SNEGSKA (reference sequence). The CDR3 loop is CSATSGETQYF. In DNA form, the CDR3 reads TGCAGTGCGACTAGCGGAGAGACCCAGTACTTC.

This sequence joins TRBV19 and TRBJ2-7, with 9 bases aligning to TRBD2. This CDR3 spans 15 amino acids. V shed 4 bases, J shed 3 bases, and the junction held 7 bases outside the gene matches. Germline V gene lookup returns CDR1 LNHDA and CDR2 SQIVND (reference sequence). CDR3 DNA sequence: TGTGCCAGTAGTACCGCGGGAGGGGGGGTCTACGAGCAGTACTTC. It translates to CASSTAGGGVYEQYF.

This clone is a singleton in its sample. The chain is built from TRBV27 and TRBJ1-4; possible D gene TRBD1, 6 bases. This CDR3 has 14 amino acids. V lost 5 bases, J lost 6 bases, and 13 bases lay in between. CDR1 MNHEY and CDR2 SMNVEV come from the germline V gene (reference sequence). In DNA, the CDR3 is TGTGCCAGCAGTACCGGGACACGGGATGAAAAACTGTTTTTT. It encodes CASSTGTRDEKLFF.

The chain couples TRBV4-1 to TRBJ2-2; D gene ambiguous. The CDR3 is 14 amino acids. The ends were cut back, 0 bases at V and 0 bases at J, with 2 bases in the middle. Germline assignment: CDR1 MGHRA and CDR2 YSYEKL. The CDR3 coding sequence is TGCGCCAGCAGCCAAGACTCGAACACCGGGGAGCTGTTTTTT. Its protein is CASSQDSNTGELFF.

This clone was detected only once. The gene calls are TRBV5-4 and TRBJ1-6; possibly TRBD1 for D (5 bases). CDR3 length: 11 residues. CDR1 is SGHNT and CDR2 is YYREEE in the germline V gene (reference sequence). Trimming removed 4 bases at V and 13 bases at J, with 9 bases between. Written as DNA, the CDR3 is TGTGCCAGCAGCCTGGAGGGGCCCCTCCACTTT. Protein product: CASSLEGPLHF.

This clone was recorded a few times. The V and J genes are TRBV6-6 and TRBJ1-2; D remains ambiguous. With 6 bases removed from V and 3 bases from J, the gap between germline ends came to 11 bases. Germline-derived CDR1 and CDR2 are MNHNY and SVGAGI (reference sequence). The CDR3 totals 13 residues. The CDR3 reads CASSPTADYGYTF. CDR3 DNA: TGTGCCAGCAGCCCAACCGCGGACTATGGCTACACCTTC.

The chain uses TRBV13 and TRBJ1-1; a weak D match, TRBD1 (5 bases). The ends were cut back, 4 bases at V and 3 bases at J, with 12 bases in the middle. Germline assignment: CDR1 PRHDT and CDR2 FYEKMQ (reference sequence). CDR3 length equals 14 residues. This CDR3 is CASSSGGGDTEAFF. As DNA, the CDR3 is TGTGCCAGCAGCTCGGGGGGAGGAGACACTGAAGCTTTCTTT. Variable domain in full (rest from reference TRBV13 and TRBJ1-1): AAGVIQSPRHLIKEKRETATLKCYPIPRHDTVYWYQQGPGQDPQFLISFYEKMQSDKGSIPDRFSAQQFSDYHSELNMSSLELGDSALYFCASSSGGGDTEAFFGQGTRLTVV.

The chain employs TRBV9 and TRBJ1-6, with 9 bases identical to TRBD1. This CDR3 is 19 amino acids long. The V gene end was trimmed by 4 bases and the J gene end by 6 bases; junction bases not matched to a gene: 17. Looked up from germline, CDR1 is SGDLS and CDR2 is YYNGEE. CDR3 in DNA: TGTGCCAGCAGCCAAAGAGATCCGGACAGGGGAAGATTTAATTCACCCCTCCACTTT. This translates into CASSQRDPDRGRFNSPLHF.

The chain recombines TRBV9 with TRBJ1-1; a possible D gene is TRBD1 (6 bases). V was pared by 0 bases and J by 1 base, with 10 bases between. The CDR3 covers 15 residues. Per germline, CDR1 SGDLS and CDR2 YYNGEE. The CDR3 DNA follows: TGTGCCAGCAGCGTAGAAGGGACAACGAACACTGAAGCTTTCTTT. Its protein is CASSVEGTTNTEAFF.